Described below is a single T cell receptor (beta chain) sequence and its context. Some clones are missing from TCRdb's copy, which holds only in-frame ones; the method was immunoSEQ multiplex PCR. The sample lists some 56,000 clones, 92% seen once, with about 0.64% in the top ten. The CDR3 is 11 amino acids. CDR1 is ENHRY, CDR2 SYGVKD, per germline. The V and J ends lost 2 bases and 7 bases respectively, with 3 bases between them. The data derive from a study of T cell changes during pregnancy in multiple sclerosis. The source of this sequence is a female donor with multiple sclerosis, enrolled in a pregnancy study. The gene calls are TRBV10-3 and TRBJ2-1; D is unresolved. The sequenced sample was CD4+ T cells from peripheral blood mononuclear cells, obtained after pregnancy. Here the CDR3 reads CAISELNEQFF. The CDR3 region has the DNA TGTGCCATCAGTGAGCTGAATGAGCAGTTCTTC.